The sequence of this T cell receptor (beta chain) was determined in a study of neoadjuvant nivolumab and ipilimumab in lung cancer. Study-wide context: Nivolumab 3 mg/kg was given days 1, 15 and 29, plus ipilimumab 1 mg/kg day 1 in combination.

Note on this clone: Its antigen is not known.

This CDR3 region has 11 residues. V lost 3 bases, J lost 4 bases, and 2 bases lay in between. Germline assignment: CDR1 LNHDA and CDR2 SQIVND (reference sequence). Generated by immunoSEQ multiplex PCR, the TCRdb table keeps only in-frame clones and is missing some. Of 6,500 to 8,500 clones in the sample, approximately 91% were seen once. Overall study findings and caveats: Only two of four nivolumab-treated tumors gained richness and clonality by surgery.

The sample consisted of tumor tissue, taken after neoadjuvant nivolumab, alone or with ipilimumab, at or shortly before surgery. The rearrangement uses TRBV19 and TRBJ2-3, with unresolved D. The clonotype originates from an adult with non-small cell lung cancer. Some clones in this sample may be carry-over from other donors' samples. The CDR3 coding sequence is TGTGCCAGTAGTATGGCAGATACGCAGTATTTT. Translated, it gives CASSMADTQYF.